Listed here is a single TCR beta chain. The antigen remains undetermined. This specimen comes from a study of cytomegalovirus exposure and HLA in healthy donors. General observations from the study: Previously analyzed data showed that most TCR beta V segments were productive at a frequency of about 87% or about 30%.

Primers for the PCR totalled 60 Vbeta and 13 Jbeta. Method: immunoSEQ multiplex PCR; TCRdb's copy keeps in-frame clones and lacks some. In the table there are some 110,000 clones, 70% to 80% of which are singletons. With 2 bases removed from V and 5 bases from J, the gap between germline ends came to 12 bases. The V gene's germline CDR1 is LNHDA and CDR2 SQIVND (reference sequence). This CDR3 has 14 amino acids. This sequence originates from a woman between 50 and 59 years old in good health and CMV-seropositive. Sequenced material: PBMCs. The rearrangement uses TRBV19 and TRBJ1-1, with a weak D call TRBD1 (5 bases). The CDR3 DNA follows: TGTGCCAGTAGTATACAGGGTAGGGGAACTGAAGCTTTCTTT. This translates into CASSIQGRGTEAFF.